The following is a T cell receptor beta chain sequence with its context. The sample originates from a study of control samples from healthy donors and cancer patients. This CDR3 has 15 residues. Germline V gene data show CDR1 as KGHSH and CDR2 as LQKENI. V shed 3 bases, J shed 6 bases, and the junction held 6 bases outside the gene matches. The repertoire was sequenced with immunoSEQ multiplex PCR; TCRdb's copy has only in-frame clones and lacks some. This table holds around 13,000 clones, more than 85% found once. The chain combines TRBV18 with TRBJ1-5, with 9 bases identical to TRBD1. This receptor was identified in a man older than 75 with lung cancer. The source material was PBMCs. CDR3 amino acids: CASSPQGQGIQPQHF. The CDR3 DNA reads TGTGCCAGCTCACCCCAGGGACAGGGAATTCAGCCCCAGCATTTT.